Listed below are T cell receptor beta chains from one sample, sequenced in a study of T cell repertoires in cytomegalovirus infection. TCRdb fed the reads into MiXCR, producing one record per CDR3 protein. The sample has roughly 230,000 distinct CDR3 sequences; 15% to 20% are singletons. Sequenced material: CD8+ T cells from PBMCs. These receptors were collected from a human donor in good health (CMV status not recorded). Some clones in this sample may be carry-over from other donors' samples. CDR3s include the opening cysteine and the closing phenylalanine or tryptophan.

CDR3 protein | J gene | V gene
CASSSWPVNHGYTF | TRBJ1-2 | TRBV27
CASSTPGAGATQYF | TRBJ2-5 | TRBV7-2
CASSQGPNYGYTF | TRBJ1-2 | TRBV6-2/TRBV6-3
CASSLWTSGGDWTRNEQFF | TRBJ2-1 | TRBV5-1
CASSYIGHAYQETQYF | TRBJ2-5 | TRBV6-5
CASSLVAGGLGAQYF | TRBJ2-3 | TRBV7-9
CASSCGRDRWTSGGVYEQYF | TRBJ2-7 | TRBV7-9
CASSLVGGGRYSEQFF | TRBJ2-1 | TRBV7-2
CSVAPGNEQFF | TRBJ2-1 | TRBV29-1
CASSDGGPGNEQFF | TRBJ2-1 | TRBV27
CASAGTGVHEQYF | TRBJ2-7 | TRBV19
CASSQGVVAGDSYEQYF | TRBJ2-7 | TRBV3-1